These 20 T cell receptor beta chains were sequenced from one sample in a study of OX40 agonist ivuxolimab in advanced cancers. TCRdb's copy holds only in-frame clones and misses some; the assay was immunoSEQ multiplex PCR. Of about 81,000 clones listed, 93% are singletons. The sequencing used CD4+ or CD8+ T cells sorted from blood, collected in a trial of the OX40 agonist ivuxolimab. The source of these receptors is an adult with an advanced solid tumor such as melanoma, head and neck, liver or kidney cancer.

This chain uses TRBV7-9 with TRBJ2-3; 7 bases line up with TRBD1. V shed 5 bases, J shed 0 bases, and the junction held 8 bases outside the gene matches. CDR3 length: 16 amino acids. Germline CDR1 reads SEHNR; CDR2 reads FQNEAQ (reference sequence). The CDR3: CASSRSDRASTDTQYF. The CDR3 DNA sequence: TGTGCCAGCAGCCGAAGTGACAGGGCTAGCACAGATACGCAGTATTTT.

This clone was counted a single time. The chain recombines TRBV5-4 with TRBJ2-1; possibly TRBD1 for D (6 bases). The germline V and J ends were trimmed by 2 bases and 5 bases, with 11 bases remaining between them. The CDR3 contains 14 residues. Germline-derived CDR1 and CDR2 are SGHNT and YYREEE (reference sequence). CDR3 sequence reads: CASSFRGLNNEQFF. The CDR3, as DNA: TGTGCCAGCAGCTTCAGGGGCCTCAACAATGAGCAGTTCTTC.

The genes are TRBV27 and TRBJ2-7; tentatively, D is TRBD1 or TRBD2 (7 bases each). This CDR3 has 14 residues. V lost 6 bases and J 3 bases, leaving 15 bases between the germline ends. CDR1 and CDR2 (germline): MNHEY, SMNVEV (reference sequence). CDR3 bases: TGTGCCAGCAGGGGGGGGGACAGAGACTACGAGCAGTACTTC. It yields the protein CASRGGDRDYEQYF.

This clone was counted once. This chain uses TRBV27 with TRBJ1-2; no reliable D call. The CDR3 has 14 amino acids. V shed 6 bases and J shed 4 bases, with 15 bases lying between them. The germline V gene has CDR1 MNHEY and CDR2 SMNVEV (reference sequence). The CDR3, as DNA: TGTGCCAGCAGCGCCCAGGTCCAGGTCTATGGCTACACCTTC. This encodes CASSAQVQVYGYTF.

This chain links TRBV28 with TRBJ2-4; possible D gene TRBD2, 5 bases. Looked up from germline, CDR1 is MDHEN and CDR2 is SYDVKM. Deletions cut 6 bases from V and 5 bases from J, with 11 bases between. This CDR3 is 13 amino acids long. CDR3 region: CASSRDGENIQYF. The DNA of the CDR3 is TGTGCCAGCAGCCGAGACGGGGAAAACATTCAGTACTTC.

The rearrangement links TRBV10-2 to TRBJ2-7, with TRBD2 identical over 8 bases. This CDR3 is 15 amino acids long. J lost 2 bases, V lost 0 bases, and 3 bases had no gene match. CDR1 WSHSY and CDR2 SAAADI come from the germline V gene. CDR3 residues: CASSESTSGTYEQYF. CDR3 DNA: TGCGCCAGCAGTGAGTCCACTAGCGGAACCTACGAGCAGTACTTC.

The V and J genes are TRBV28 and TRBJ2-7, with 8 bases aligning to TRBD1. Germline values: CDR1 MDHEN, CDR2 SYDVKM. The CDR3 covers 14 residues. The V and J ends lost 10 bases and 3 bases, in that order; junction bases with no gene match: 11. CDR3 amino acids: CATADRVGDYEQYF. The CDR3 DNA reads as TGTGCCACCGCGGACAGGGTAGGCGACTACGAGCAGTACTTC.

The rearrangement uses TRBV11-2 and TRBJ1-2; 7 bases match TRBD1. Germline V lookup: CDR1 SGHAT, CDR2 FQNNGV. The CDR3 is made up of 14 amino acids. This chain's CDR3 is CDGTGEAKWDGYTF. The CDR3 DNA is TGTGACGGCACAGGGGAGGCAAAATGGGATGGCTACACCTTC.

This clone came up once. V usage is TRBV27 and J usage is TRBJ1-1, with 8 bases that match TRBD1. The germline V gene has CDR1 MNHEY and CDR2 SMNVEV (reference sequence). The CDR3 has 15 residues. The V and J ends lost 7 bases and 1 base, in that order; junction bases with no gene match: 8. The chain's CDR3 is CASTLTGGTNTEAFF. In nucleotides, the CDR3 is TGTGCCAGCACCCTCACAGGGGGTACGAACACTGAAGCTTTCTTT.

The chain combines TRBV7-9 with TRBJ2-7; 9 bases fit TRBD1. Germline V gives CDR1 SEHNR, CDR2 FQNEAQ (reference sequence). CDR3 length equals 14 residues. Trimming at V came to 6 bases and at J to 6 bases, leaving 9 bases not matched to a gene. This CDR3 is CASRDGTGSSEQYF. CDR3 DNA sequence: TGTGCCAGCAGGGATGGGACAGGGAGTAGCGAGCAGTACTTC.

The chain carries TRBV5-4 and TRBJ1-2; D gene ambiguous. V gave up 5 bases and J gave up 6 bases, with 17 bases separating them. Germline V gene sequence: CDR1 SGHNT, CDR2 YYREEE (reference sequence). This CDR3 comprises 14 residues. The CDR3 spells CASRIPGDTHGYTF. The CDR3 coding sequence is TGTGCCAGCAGAATCCCCGGGGATACCCATGGCTACACCTTC.

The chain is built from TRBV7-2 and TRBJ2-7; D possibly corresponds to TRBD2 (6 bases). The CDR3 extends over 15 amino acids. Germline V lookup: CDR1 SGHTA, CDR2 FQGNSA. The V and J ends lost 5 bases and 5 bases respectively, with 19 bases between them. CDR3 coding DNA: TGTGCCAGCAGCCGCCTAGGCGGGGTGCTGGACGAGCAGTACTTC. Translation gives CASSRLGGVLDEQYF.

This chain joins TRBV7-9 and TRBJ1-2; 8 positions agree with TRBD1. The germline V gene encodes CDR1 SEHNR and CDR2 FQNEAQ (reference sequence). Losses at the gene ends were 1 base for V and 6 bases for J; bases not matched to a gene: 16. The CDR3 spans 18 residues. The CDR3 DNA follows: TGTGCCAGCAGCTTAGTGCGGACACTCAAAGGACAGGGCGATGGCTACACCTTC. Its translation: CASSLVRTLKGQGDGYTF. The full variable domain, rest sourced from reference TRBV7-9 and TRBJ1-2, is DTGVSQNPRHKITKRGQNVTFRCDPISEHNRLYWYRQTLGQGPEFLTYFQNEAQLEKSRLLSDRFSAERPKGSFSTLEIQRTEQGDSAMYLCASSLVRTLKGQGDGYTFGSGTRLTVV.

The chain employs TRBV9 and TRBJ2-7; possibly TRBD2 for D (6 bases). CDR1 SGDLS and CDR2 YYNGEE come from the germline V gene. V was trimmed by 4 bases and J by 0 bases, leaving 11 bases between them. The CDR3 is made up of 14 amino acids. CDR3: CASSPRDFSYEQYF. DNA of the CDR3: TGTGCCAGCAGCCCTCGGGACTTCTCCTACGAGCAGTACTTC.

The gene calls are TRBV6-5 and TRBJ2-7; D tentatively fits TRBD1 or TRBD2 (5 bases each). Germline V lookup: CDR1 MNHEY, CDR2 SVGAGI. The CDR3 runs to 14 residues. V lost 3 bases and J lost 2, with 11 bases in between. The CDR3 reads CASSYSGTPYEQYF. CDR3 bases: TGTGCCAGCAGTTATTCGGGGACCCCCTACGAGCAGTACTTC.

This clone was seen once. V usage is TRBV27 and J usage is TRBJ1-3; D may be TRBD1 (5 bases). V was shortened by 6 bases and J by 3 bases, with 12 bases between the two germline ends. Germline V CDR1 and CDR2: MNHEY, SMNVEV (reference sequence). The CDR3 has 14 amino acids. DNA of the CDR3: TGTGCCAGCAGCCTGATGGGGGGTGGAAACACCATATATTTT. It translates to CASSLMGGGNTIYF.

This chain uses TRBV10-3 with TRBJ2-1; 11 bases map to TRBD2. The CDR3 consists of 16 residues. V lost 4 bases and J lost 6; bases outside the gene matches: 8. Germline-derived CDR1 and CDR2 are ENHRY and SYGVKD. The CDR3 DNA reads TGTGCCATCAGTGTTGGGACTAGCGGAAGGGGCAATGAGCAGTTCTTC. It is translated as CAISVGTSGRGNEQFF.

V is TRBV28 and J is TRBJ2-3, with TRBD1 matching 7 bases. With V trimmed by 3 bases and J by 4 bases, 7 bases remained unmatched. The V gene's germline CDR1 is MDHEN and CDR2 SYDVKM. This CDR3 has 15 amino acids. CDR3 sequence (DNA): TGTGCCAGCAGTTTGGACGACAGGGTATCAGATACGCAGTATTTT. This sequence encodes CASSLDDRVSDTQYF.

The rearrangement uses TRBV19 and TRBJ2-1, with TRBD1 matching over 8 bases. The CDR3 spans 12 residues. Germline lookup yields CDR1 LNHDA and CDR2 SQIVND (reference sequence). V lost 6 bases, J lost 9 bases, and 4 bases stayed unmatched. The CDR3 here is CASRDRVGEQFF. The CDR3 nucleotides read TGTGCCAGTAGGGACAGGGTGGGTGAGCAGTTCTTC.

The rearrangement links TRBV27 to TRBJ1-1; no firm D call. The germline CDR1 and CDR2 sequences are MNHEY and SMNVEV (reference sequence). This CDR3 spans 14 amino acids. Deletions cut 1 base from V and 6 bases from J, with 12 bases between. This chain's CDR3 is CASSLFFERAEAFF. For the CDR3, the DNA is TGTGCCAGCAGTTTATTCTTCGAACGGGCTGAAGCTTTCTTT.